A selection of T cell receptor beta chains follows, all from one sample in a study of cytomegalovirus exposure and HLA in healthy donors. Profiled with immunoSEQ multiplex PCR; TCRdb holds only in-frame clones, not every one. The sample records 180,000 or so clones, around 86% being singletons. Sequenced: PBMCs. The receptor source for this set is a woman aged 45-65 years in good health and CMV-seropositive. Both conserved end residues are part of each CDR3. D genes are given only for firm matches. Rows may omit the clone size; those that give it use once, few, many or a size class.

j_gene: TRBJ1-5; v_gene: TRBV10-2; abundance: -; d_gene: -; CDR3nt: TGCGCCACCCTCGACGGGGGGGGGCAGCCCCAGCATTTT; CDR3aa: CATLDGGGQPQHF
j_gene: TRBJ1-1; v_gene: TRBV7-2; abundance: -; d_gene: -; CDR3nt: TGTGCCAGCAGCTTAGCGCTGGCAGTCGAAGCTTTCTTT; CDR3aa: CASSLALAVEAFF
j_gene: TRBJ1-2; v_gene: TRBV27; abundance: -; d_gene: TRBD1; CDR3nt: TGTGCCAGCAGTCTGACAGGGGGTCAATATGGCTACACCTTC; CDR3aa: CASSLTGGQYGYTF
j_gene: TRBJ2-7; v_gene: TRBV4-3; abundance: few; d_gene: TRBD1; CDR3nt: TGCGCCAGCAGCCAAGAAGGGGGCCAAATATACGAGCAGTACTTC; CDR3aa: CASSQEGGQIYEQYF
j_gene: TRBJ2-7; v_gene: TRBV6-5; abundance: -; d_gene: -; CDR3nt: TGTGCCAGCAGAGGGGCAGGGAGGGGGTACGAGCAGTACTTC; CDR3aa: CASRGAGRGYEQYF
j_gene: TRBJ2-1; v_gene: TRBV2; abundance: -; d_gene: -; CDR3nt: TGTGCCAGCAGGCCAGGGGTACTGGGCGGGGGAAAGAATGAGCAGTTCTTC; CDR3aa: CASRPGVLGGGKNEQFF
j_gene: TRBJ2-3; v_gene: TRBV5-1; abundance: -; d_gene: -; CDR3nt: TGCGCCAGCAGCTTGGTCTTTGGCACAGATACGCAGTATTTT; CDR3aa: CASSLVFGTDTQYF
j_gene: TRBJ2-4; v_gene: TRBV28; abundance: -; d_gene: -; CDR3nt: TGTGCCACAAAGACTCTCAGGGGCAAAAACATTCAGTACTTC; CDR3aa: CATKTLRGKNIQYF
j_gene: TRBJ2-6; v_gene: TRBV2; abundance: -; d_gene: -; CDR3nt: TGTGCCAGCAGGGAGCAGGATAGGACTCCGAGGGCCAACGTCCTGACTTTC; CDR3aa: CASREQDRTPRANVLTF
j_gene: TRBJ1-4; v_gene: TRBV9; abundance: -; d_gene: -; CDR3nt: TGTGCCAGCAGCGTAGGAGGCAAAACTAATGAAAAACTGTTTTTT; CDR3aa: CASSVGGKTNEKLFF
j_gene: TRBJ2-7; v_gene: TRBV7-8; abundance: -; d_gene: TRBD1; CDR3nt: TGTGCCAGCAGCGCCGCCGGGACAGGGGTCGAGCAGTACTTC; CDR3aa: CASSAAGTGVEQYF
j_gene: TRBJ2-1; v_gene: TRBV18; abundance: -; d_gene: -; CDR3nt: TGTGCCAGCTCCCCCACTAAGAGCTCCTACAATGAGCAGTTCTTC; CDR3aa: CASSPTKSSYNEQFF
j_gene: TRBJ1-3; v_gene: TRBV2; abundance: few; d_gene: -; CDR3nt: TGTGCCAGCAGTGAGAGCTCTGGAAACACCATATATTTT; CDR3aa: CASSESSGNTIYF
j_gene: TRBJ2-1; v_gene: TRBV11-3; abundance: -; d_gene: -; CDR3nt: TGTGCCAGCAGCCAGGCGCGGGGAAGGAATGAGCAGTTCTTC; CDR3aa: CASSQARGRNEQFF
j_gene: TRBJ2-3; v_gene: TRBV2; abundance: -; d_gene: TRBD2; CDR3nt: TGTGCCAGCAGTTTCCTAGCGGGGGGGCCAACAGATACGCAGTATTTT; CDR3aa: CASSFLAGGPTDTQYF
j_gene: TRBJ1-5; v_gene: TRBV6-6; abundance: -; d_gene: TRBD1; CDR3nt: TGTGCCAGCACCTCGGATGGACAGGGGTTTCAGCCCCAGCATTTT; CDR3aa: CASTSDGQGFQPQHF
j_gene: TRBJ2-7; v_gene: TRBV19; abundance: -; d_gene: -; CDR3nt: TGTGCCAGTAGTCTCTCCGGCCCAGGTGGCGAGCAGTACTTC; CDR3aa: CASSLSGPGGEQYF
j_gene: TRBJ2-3; v_gene: TRBV5-4; abundance: -; d_gene: TRBD2; CDR3nt: TGTGCCAGCAGCTTGCTACTAGCGGGAGCGTCCACAGATACGCAGTATTTT; CDR3aa: CASSLLLAGASTDTQYF
j_gene: TRBJ1-4; v_gene: TRBV11-2; abundance: -; d_gene: -; CDR3nt: TGTGCCAGCAGCTTACTGGGGGCCAGGGGAGAAAAACTGTTTTTT; CDR3aa: CASSLLGARGEKLFF
j_gene: TRBJ1-1; v_gene: TRBV5-5; abundance: -; d_gene: TRBD1; CDR3nt: TGTGCCAGCAGCTTGGCCCAGCAGGGGGGAAGGACTGAAGCTTTCTTT; CDR3aa: CASSLAQQGGRTEAFF
j_gene: TRBJ2-3; v_gene: TRBV25-1; abundance: -; d_gene: TRBD2; CDR3nt: TGTGCCAGCAGTGATTCTAGCGGAAGCACAGATACGCAGTATTTT; CDR3aa: CASSDSSGSTDTQYF
j_gene: TRBJ2-3; v_gene: TRBV27; abundance: once; d_gene: -; CDR3nt: TGTGCCAGCACCCGGGACAAATCTAGCACAGATACGCAGTATTTT; CDR3aa: CASTRDKSSTDTQYF
j_gene: TRBJ1-1; v_gene: TRBV4-3; abundance: -; d_gene: TRBD1; CDR3nt: TGCGCCAGCAGCCAAGATTGGGAGACAGGGTATTCGAACACTGAAGCTTTCTTT; CDR3aa: CASSQDWETGYSNTEAFF
j_gene: TRBJ2-2; v_gene: TRBV5-1; abundance: -; d_gene: -; CDR3nt: TGCGCCAGCAGCTCCGGACAGATCACCGGGGAGCTGTTTTTT; CDR3aa: CASSSGQITGELFF
j_gene: TRBJ1-5; v_gene: TRBV2; abundance: -; d_gene: -; CDR3nt: TGTGCCAGCAGGTCCAGGGGAACCAATCAGCCCCAGCATTTT; CDR3aa: CASRSRGTNQPQHF
j_gene: TRBJ2-5; v_gene: TRBV9; abundance: once; d_gene: -; CDR3nt: TGTGCCAGCAGCGTAGTCGTGGAGACCCAGTACTTC; CDR3aa: CASSVVVETQYF
j_gene: TRBJ2-7; v_gene: TRBV19; abundance: -; d_gene: TRBD2; CDR3nt: TGTGCCAGTAGCCGGCTAGCGGGAGTTTCCTACGAGCAGTACTTC; CDR3aa: CASSRLAGVSYEQYF
j_gene: TRBJ2-1; v_gene: TRBV19; abundance: -; d_gene: -; CDR3nt: TGTGCCAGTGGAACGCCTAGGTCCCGCTCCTACAATGAGCAGTTCTTC; CDR3aa: CASGTPRSRSYNEQFF
j_gene: TRBJ2-7; v_gene: TRBV5-6; abundance: few; d_gene: TRBD1; CDR3nt: TGTGCCAGCAGTCGTGACAGGGGGCTTGCCTACGAGCAGTACTTC; CDR3aa: CASSRDRGLAYEQYF
j_gene: TRBJ1-6; v_gene: TRBV7-9; abundance: -; d_gene: -; CDR3nt: TGTGCCAGCAGCTTAGACAGGTCGTATAATTCACCCCTCCACTTT; CDR3aa: CASSLDRSYNSPLHF